Listed below are T cell receptor beta chains from one sample, sequenced in a study of vaccination effects on CD4 cells after COVID-19. The method was immunoSEQ multiplex PCR; TCRdb's version includes in-frame clones alone and lacks a portion of them. The sample consists of approximately 28,000 clones, about 84% of them appearing once. These receptors have no identified antigens. The source material was CD4+ T cells from PBMCs cultured with HCoV-NL63 spike peptides, sampled before COVID-19 vaccination. Source of these receptors: a human donor who had a prior SARS-CoV-2 infection. Both conserved end residues are part of each CDR3. D genes are given only for firm matches. Clone size is stated in some rows and not others, as once, few, many or a class when expanded.

d_gene	abundance	v_gene	j_gene	CDR3aa
-	few	TRBV20-1	TRBJ2-7	CSAGNPRLQYF
-	-	TRBV6-6	TRBJ2-7	CASSYRGGEQYF
TRBD2	-	TRBV7-2	TRBJ2-5	CASSLGSLAGQETQYF
TRBD1	-	TRBV5-1	TRBJ1-5	CASRVEQGQPQHF
TRBD1	once	TRBV29-1	TRBJ2-5	CSGLTGGEETQYF
-	-	TRBV7-2	TRBJ2-7	CASSLSALFYEQYF
-	-	TRBV5-1	TRBJ1-1	CASSRGGSMNTEAFF
-	-	TRBV24-1	TRBJ2-2	CATSDRGGTGELFF
-	-	TRBV6-5	TRBJ2-4	CASSPMYGNIQYF
-	-	TRBV12-3/TRBV12-4	TRBJ1-1	CASSLAVDTEAFF
-	medium-sized	TRBV19	TRBJ1-2	CASSIAPQTANYGYTF
-	medium-sized	TRBV11-1	TRBJ2-3	CASTRQVGGTDTQYF
-	-	TRBV7-9	TRBJ1-1	CASSLFGSTEAFF
TRBD2	-	TRBV11-1	TRBJ2-5	CASTVERDTKTQYF
TRBD2	-	TRBV5-1	TRBJ2-2	CASSRRTSGESEGGELFF
-	-	TRBV5-1	TRBJ2-3	CASSLGVELAASTDTQYF
TRBD2	-	TRBV7-3	TRBJ2-1	CASSFPRTSGGYNEQFF
-	once	TRBV2	TRBJ2-1	CASSDTFYGSYNEQFF
-	once	TRBV6-2/TRBV6-3	TRBJ2-7	CASSYFFRVSSYEQYF
-	-	TRBV5-4	TRBJ1-6	CASSLAAGHNSPLHF
-	-	TRBV6-2/TRBV6-3	TRBJ1-1	CASSYDRRIMNTEAFF
-	-	TRBV18	TRBJ2-1	CASSPPADAYNEQFF
TRBD1	-	TRBV28	TRBJ2-7	CASSLWGQGGSYEQYF
-	-	TRBV12-3/TRBV12-4	TRBJ1-1	CASSPIYTEAFF
-	-	TRBV4-3	TRBJ2-1	CASSRPPTGDPDNEQFF
TRBD2	-	TRBV5-4	TRBJ2-3	CASEPGGRNRLNTQYF
-	-	TRBV7-3	TRBJ1-1	CASSLNARGNTEAFF
TRBD2	-	TRBV6-2/TRBV6-3	TRBJ2-1	CASSRLAGDLHEQFF
TRBD2	-	TRBV15	TRBJ2-3	CATSRAAGAQYF